Below are 5 T cell receptor beta chains sequenced from a single sample in a study of memory CD4+ T cells and cytomegalovirus serostatus. The sort gate was single viable CD3+CD4+CD8-CD45RO+ cells for memory CD4+ T cells. TCRdb keeps only in-frame clones here, not all; method: immunoSEQ multiplex PCR. In the table there are fewer than 35,000 clones, about 78% of which are singletons. Source material: memory CD4+ T cells from blood. The receptors were sampled from an adult in good health and CMV-seronegative.

This clone was observed once. The CDR3 protein is CASSQVLTLDRAKFYGYTF. The DNA of the CDR3 is TGCGCCAGCAGCCAAGTTTTGACCTTGGACAGGGCTAAATTTTATGGCTACACCTTC. The V call is TRBV4-1, the J call TRBJ1-2, with 8 bases matching TRBD1. The germline CDR1 and CDR2 sequences are MGHRA and YSYEKL. This CDR3 region has 19 residues. J lost 5 bases, V lost 1 base, and 18 bases had no gene match.

V is TRBV10-3 and J is TRBJ2-7; 7 positions agree with TRBD1. The CDR3 is made up of 13 amino acids. V lost 10 bases and J lost 2; bases outside the gene matches: 8. Germline CDR1 ENHRY, CDR2 SYGVKD. The CDR3 reads CASKDRTTYEQYF. Written as DNA, the CDR3 is TGTGCCAGCAAGGACAGGACAACCTACGAGCAGTACTTC.

The chain couples TRBV21-1 to TRBJ2-7; the table's D call TRBD1 went unverified against the DNA. TRBV21-1 is a pseudogene locus. The CDR3 sequence is 16 residues long. CDR3 amino acids: CASSKKIGTASYEQYF. CDR3 coding DNA: TGTGCCAGCAGCAAAAAAATAGGGACAGCCTCCTACGAGCAGTACTTC.

This clone showed up just once. The chain uses TRBV27 and TRBJ2-4, with 10 bases matching TRBD2. Per the germline V gene, CDR1 is MNHEY and CDR2 is SMNVEV (reference sequence). There are 18 residues in the CDR3. Trimming took 1 base from V and 3 from J; bases not matched to a gene: 9. The CDR3 is CASSLYPSGSLDKNIQYF. CDR3 bases: TGTGCCAGCAGTTTATACCCTAGCGGGAGTTTGGACAAAAACATTCAGTACTTC.

J is TRBJ2-2 and V is TRBV27; the D call may be TRBD1 or TRBD2 (6 bases each). Trimming removed 10 bases from V and 2 bases from J, with 20 bases in between. Germline V gene data show CDR1 as MNHEY and CDR2 as SMNVEV (reference sequence). The CDR3 contains 16 residues. DNA of the CDR3: TGTGCCATCGGAGGGGGGAGCGCCCGCAACACCGGGGAGCTGTTTTTT. This gives the protein CAIGGGSARNTGELFF.